This entry concerns a single T cell receptor (beta chain). A second about 7 to 11 cycle PCR used barcoded and J-beta primers. From the 5' RACE reads, TCRdb called clonotypes with MiXCR, one entry per CDR3 protein. The sample carries around 940,000 distinct CDR3 sequences, roughly 47% recorded once. The sample providers were healthy Caucasian people from Russia, aged about 6 to 100. V was clipped by 0 bases and J by 6 bases, with 10 bases between them. The CDR3 is 14 amino acids. CDR1 is MNHEY and CDR2 is SVGEGT in the germline V gene. This sample was included in a study of blood T cells in healthy people across ages.

The material sequenced was blood. This TCR came from a woman aged 60-75 years in good health. V gene TRBV6-2 or TRBV6-3 combines with J gene TRBJ2-3; maybe TRBD1 (5 bases). CDR3 coding DNA: TGTGCCAGCAGTTACTCAGGGGCGGCGGATACGCAGTATTTT. Translating it yields CASSYSGAADTQYF.